A selection of T cell receptor beta chains follows, all from one sample in a study of chemoradiotherapy in HPV16-positive cancers. Clones were read by immunoSEQ multiplex PCR, and TCRdb kept only the in-frame ones, dropping some. Here the sample spans around 15,000 clones, 69% being singletons. The specimen was obtained from a patient who underwent chemoradiotherapy. These receptors came from a human donor with HPV-associated anogenital cancer. The CDR3 runs from the conserved cysteine through the conserved F or W. The order of the fields is CDR3 length, V gene, J gene, D gene, clone size, CDR3 protein, CDR3 DNA. The D gene is left open where the match is weak. Expanded clones get a size class; other rows say once, few or many, or leave the size out.

length: 12
V: TRBV2
J: TRBJ1-2
D: .
size: few
CDR3: CASNFEHYGYTF
DNA: TGTGCCAGCAATTTTGAACACTATGGCTACACCTTC

length: 15
V: TRBV4-2
J: TRBJ1-4
D: TRBD1
size: .
CDR3: CASSPTRGAGEKLFF
DNA: TGTGCCAGCAGCCCCACCAGGGGGGCTGGAGAAAAACTGTTTTTT

length: 18
V: TRBV10-3
J: TRBJ1-3
D: .
size: .
CDR3: CAISEVRQPRISGNTIYF
DNA: TGTGCCATCAGTGAGGTTCGACAGCCTCGAATCTCTGGAAACACCATATATTTT

length: 15
V: TRBV5-1
J: TRBJ2-1
D: TRBD2
size: .
CDR3: CASSVLAGALNEQFF
DNA: TGCGCCAGCAGCGTGCTAGCGGGGGCCCTTAATGAGCAGTTCTTC

length: 13
V: TRBV6-5
J: TRBJ1-1
D: .
size: .
CDR3: CASRRVLNTEAFF
DNA: TGTGCCAGCAGGAGAGTCCTGAACACTGAAGCTTTCTTT

length: 12
V: TRBV29-1
J: TRBJ1-4
D: .
size: few
CDR3: CSVDKGDEKLFF
DNA: TGCAGCGTTGACAAGGGGGATGAAAAACTGTTTTTT

length: 14
V: TRBV12-5
J: TRBJ2-7
D: .
size: few
CDR3: CASGLQGPEYEQYF
DNA: TGTGCTAGTGGTTTACAGGGCCCGGAGTACGAGCAGTACTTC

length: 13
V: TRBV19
J: TRBJ2-7
D: .
size: .
CDR3: CASSEGVGYEQYF
DNA: TGTGCCAGTAGTGAAGGGGTGGGGTACGAGCAGTACTTC

length: 15
V: TRBV5-1
J: TRBJ2-3
D: .
size: .
CDR3: CASSFQGGGTDTQYF
DNA: TGCGCCAGCAGCTTTCAGGGGGGCGGCACAGATACGCAGTATTTT

length: 13
V: TRBV7-9
J: TRBJ1-4
D: .
size: .
CDR3: CASSQTTNEKLFF
DNA: TGTGCCAGCAGCCAAACAACTAATGAAAAACTGTTTTTT